This T cell receptor beta chain stems from a study of T cells in Graves' hyperthyroidism and ophthalmopathy. Study results and limitations: Also found in blood were most expanded thyroid clonotypes above 0.001.

This clonotype was seen ten or more times. Its antigen is not known. Patients with uncontrolled infections, other autoimmune diseases, pregnancy or lactation were excluded. Amplified regions were TCR beta CDR3 sequences from RNA transcripts. TCR CDR3 underwent first-round RT-PCR with the HTBI primer set. TCRdb fed the multiplex PCR reads into MiXCR, producing one record per CDR3 protein. The data show 150,000 or so distinct CDR3 sequences, around 20% seen once. From germline, CDR1 is SGHAT and CDR2 FQNNGV. CDR3 size: 16 residues. Between the trimmed V and J ends, which lost 4 bases and 0 bases, there was a span of 10 bases.

The TCR was taken from a woman in her 50s with Graves' hyperthyroidism that later progressed to Graves' ophthalmopathy. The chain is built from TRBV11-2 and TRBJ2-6; TRBD1 or TRBD2 may be the D gene (5 bases each). Sequencing was done on a sample of blood. CDR3 loop: CASSSGPNSGANVLTF. The CDR3 DNA is TGTGCCAGCAGCTCGGGACCGAACTCTGGGGCCAACGTCCTGACTTTC.